Below, 4 T cell receptor beta chains from the same sample are listed, as sequenced in a study of cytomegalovirus exposure and HLA in healthy donors. The PCR had 60 Vbeta and 13 Jbeta primers. Assay: immunoSEQ multiplex PCR; the TCRdb copy retains only in-frame clones and omits some. This table holds about 200,000 clones, roughly 79% found once. The specimen was PBMCs. These receptor sequences come from a man aged 25-45 years in good health and CMV-seronegative.

This chain links TRBV6-6 with TRBJ2-1; 7 bases line up with TRBD1. The CDR3 totals 16 residues. The trim removed 5 bases at V and 1 base at J, leaving 8 bases unmatched. Looked up from germline, CDR1 is MNHNY and CDR2 is SVGAGI (reference sequence). CDR3 loop: CASSATGERSYNEQFF. CDR3 in DNA: TGTGCCAGCAGTGCAACAGGGGAAAGGTCCTACAATGAGCAGTTCTTC.

V is TRBV5-1 and J is TRBJ2-1, with 11 bases that match TRBD2. CDR3 length equals 14 residues. Germline-derived CDR1 and CDR2 are SGHRS and YFSETQ. The J segment lost 10 bases and the V segment lost 4 bases, leaving 7 bases of the junction unmatched. The CDR3 DNA reads as TGCGCCAGCAGCAATAGCGGGAGGGCCGGGGAGCAGTTCTTC. Translation: CASSNSGRAGEQFF.

This clone was seen only once. This chain joins TRBV10-3 and TRBJ1-2; D might be TRBD1 (5 bases). The V end was cut by 6 bases, the J end by 4 bases, with 12 bases between. In germline, CDR1 is ENHRY, CDR2 SYGVKD. The CDR3 is made up of 13 amino acids. Written as DNA, the CDR3 is TGTGCCATCAGCCCGACAGTATTCTATGGCTACACCTTC. Translating gives CAISPTVFYGYTF.

The chain joins TRBV7-9 to TRBJ2-7; tentatively, D is TRBD2 (7 bases). V was clipped by 2 bases and J by 2 bases, with 13 bases between them. The CDR3 totals 15 residues. Germline assignment: CDR1 SEHNR and CDR2 FQNEAQ (reference sequence). CDR3 sequence: CASSLMSGDTYEQYF. Written as DNA, the CDR3 is TGTGCCAGCAGCTTAATGAGCGGGGACACCTACGAGCAGTACTTC.